These T cell receptor beta chains were read from a single sample in a study of blood T cell repertoires in COVID-19. This table comes from immunoSEQ multiplex PCR, and its TCRdb copy is limited to in-frame clones, with some not included. The sample has tens of thousands of clones; 80% are singletons. Sequenced input: peripheral blood. The receptors were gathered from a human donor in a cohort sampled during active COVID-19. The CDR3 runs from the conserved cysteine through the conserved F or W. A D gene is named only where the DNA matches it firmly. Size is stated for part of the rows, as once, few or many counts, or as a class when the clone is expanded.

>TRBJ2-5|TRBV29-1|NA|NA
TGCAGCGTTGAGCGGGGAAAGACCCAGTACTTC
CSVERGKTQYF
>TRBJ2-3|TRBV7-3|TRBD2|NA
TGTGCCAGCAGCTTGCGGGGGGGCGACCCTCGTTGGGATACGCAGTATTTT
CASSLRGGDPRWDTQYF
>TRBJ1-6|TRBV11-2|NA|NA
TGTGCCAGCAGCTCGCTGTGGGGGGAAAGTTTCCCACCCCTCCACTTT
CASSSLWGESFPPLHF
>TRBJ2-3|TRBV7-3|NA|NA
TGTGCCAGCAGCTTACGGCTAACCCCCGGGGCAGATACGCAGTATTTT
CASSLRLTPGADTQYF
>TRBJ1-2|TRBV7-9|TRBD1|NA
TGTGCCAGCAGCTCTCTCTCGACAGGGGAGTATGGCTACACCTTC
CASSSLSTGEYGYTF
>TRBJ2-1|TRBV6-6|NA|NA
TGTGCCAGCAGGCCAGGTGTGTATAGCAATGAGCAGTTCTTC
CASRPGVYSNEQFF
>TRBJ1-1|TRBV29-1|NA|NA
TGCAGCGCCAAACTTACTCCCGGGAGGCGGAGGAACACTGAAGCTTTCTTT
CSAKLTPGRRRNTEAFF
>TRBJ2-3|TRBV19|NA|NA
TGTGCCAGTAGTCTAAAGCGGAGCACAGATACGCAGTATTTT
CASSLKRSTDTQYF
>TRBJ1-6|TRBV3-1/TRBV3-2|TRBD1|NA
TGTGCCAGCAGCCAATCGGACAGGATCTATAATTCACCCCTCCACTTT
CASSQSDRIYNSPLHF
>TRBJ2-1|TRBV7-3|TRBD1|NA
TGTGCCAGCAGCCCCCGGCCTGGGACAGATTACAATGAGCAGTTCTTC
CASSPRPGTDYNEQFF
>TRBJ2-7|TRBV11-3|TRBD1|NA
TGTGCCAGCAGCTTAGGAGGCCCTCTTGGACAGGGGGAGTCCTACGAGCAGTACTTC
CASSLGGPLGQGESYEQYF
>TRBJ1-3|TRBV30|TRBD1|NA
TGTGCCTGGAGTGTACGAGGGGGCGCGGGGGGAAACACCATATATTTT
CAWSVRGGAGGNTIYF
>TRBJ2-1|TRBV9|NA|NA
TGTGCCAGCAGCGGAGGGGGACCCCTTTTGAATGAGCAGTTCTTC
CASSGGGPLLNEQFF
>TRBJ1-2|TRBV6-5|TRBD1|NA
TGTGCCAGCAGGCCACAGGGGGCGCGGGGCGGCTACACCTTC
CASRPQGARGGYTF
>TRBJ2-2|TRBV2|TRBD2|NA
TGTGCCAGCAGTGTAGCGGGGGGGCCGAGCACCGGGGAGCTGTTTTTT
CASSVAGGPSTGELFF
>TRBJ1-1|TRBV18|NA|NA
TGTGCCAGCTCACCCCAACGGGACACAGTCCGGACTGAAGCTTTCTTT
CASSPQRDTVRTEAFF
>TRBJ2-7|TRBV6-5|TRBD1|once
TGTGCCAGCAGGGGAGGGACAGGGGTCCCCGAGCAGTACTTC
CASRGGTGVPEQYF
>TRBJ2-2|TRBV7-8|NA|NA
TGTGCCAGCAGCTTATTTTCCAGGGGCGCGAACACCGGGGAGCTGTTTTTT
CASSLFSRGANTGELFF
>TRBJ2-3|TRBV9|TRBD2|few
TGTGCCAGCAGCCTAGCGGGGGGATGGACAGATACGCAGTATTTT
CASSLAGGWTDTQYF
>TRBJ1-2|TRBV27|NA|NA
TGTGCCAGCAGTGCCCGGGGTAGCGGGGGCGATGGCTACACCTTC
CASSARGSGGDGYTF
>TRBJ2-3|TRBV5-3|NA|NA
TGTGCCAGAAGCTTGGGGGCAGGGCCTGCAGATACGCAGTATTTT
CARSLGAGPADTQYF
>TRBJ1-1|TRBV6-1|NA|NA
TGTGCCAGCAGTGAGACAGCCGGGCGGTGGAAGAACACTGAAGCTTTCTTT
CASSETAGRWKNTEAFF
>TRBJ2-7|TRBV10-1|TRBD1|NA
TGCGCCAGCAGTGAGTCAGAACCGGGACAGTTCTACGAGCAGTACTTC
CASSESEPGQFYEQYF
>TRBJ1-1|TRBV6-6|NA|NA
TGTGCCAGCAGCCCGGGGGGGGGCGCCAGAAAAGCTTTCTTT
CASSPGGGARKAFF
>TRBJ1-5|TRBV5-4|TRBD1|NA
TGTGCCAGCAGTCCAGAGAACCGGGACAGTAGCAATCAGCCCCAGCATTTT
CASSPENRDSSNQPQHF
>TRBJ2-3|TRBV5-1|TRBD1|NA
TGCGCCAGCAGCTTGGTGGGACAGGAAGACACAGATACGCAGTATTTT
CASSLVGQEDTDTQYF
>TRBJ2-7|TRBV18|NA|NA
TGTGCCAGCCATAAAGGGGCGGGGACCTACGAGCAGTACTTC
CASHKGAGTYEQYF
>TRBJ1-2|TRBV4-2|TRBD1|NA
TGTGCCAGCAGCCCACACAGGGGTCGGGGCTACACCTTC
CASSPHRGRGYTF
>TRBJ2-1|TRBV19|NA|NA
TGTGCCAGTAGTATAGGCGGCGCCTACAATGAGCAGTTCTTC
CASSIGGAYNEQFF
>TRBJ2-1|TRBV7-9|NA|NA
TGTGCCACCGCTGGTTCCGGTGAGCAGTTCTTC
CATAGSGEQFF
>TRBJ2-3|TRBV30|TRBD2|NA
TGTGCCTGGAGTGAGGGAGGGGCAGCAGATACGCAGTATTTT
CAWSEGGAADTQYF
>TRBJ2-2|TRBV19|TRBD2|once
TGTGCCAGTAGTATATACCTAGCGGGAGGTACCGGGGAGCTGTTTTTT
CASSIYLAGGTGELFF
>TRBJ2-5|TRBV6-2/TRBV6-3|TRBD1|few
TGTGCCAGCAGTTACTCGACAGGGTTAGAGACCCAGTACTTC
CASSYSTGLETQYF
>TRBJ1-5|TRBV7-2|NA|NA
TGTGCCAGCAGCTTAGTACGGTCAGGGCTCGGGAGCAATCAGCCCCAGCATTTT
CASSLVRSGLGSNQPQHF
>TRBJ2-5|TRBV5-1|NA|NA
TGCGCCAGCAGCTTGTCGGGACAAGAGACCCAGTACTTC
CASSLSGQETQYF
>TRBJ2-1|TRBV7-3|NA|NA
TGTGCCAGCAGCTTAAGGCGCGGGGACGAGCAGTTCTTC
CASSLRRGDEQFF